The 32 T cell receptor beta chains listed next were all sequenced from one sample in a study of blood T cell repertoires in COVID-19. TCRdb keeps only in-frame clones here, not all; method: immunoSEQ multiplex PCR. The table has roughly 73,000 clones, roughly 79% seen once; the top ten hold roughly 20%. Sequences were obtained from peripheral blood. These receptors were collected from an older man with acute or convalescent COVID-19.

This chain connects TRBV18 to TRBJ1-5; D is uncertain. The CDR3 totals 16 residues. The V gene lost 6 bases and the J gene lost 0 bases, with 15 bases spanning the gap. Germline V gives CDR1 KGHSH, CDR2 LQKENI. The CDR3 here is CASSSSGQYSNQPQHF. The CDR3 DNA reads TGTGCCAGCTCCTCCTCGGGTCAATATAGCAATCAGCCCCAGCATTTT.

The chain joins TRBV24-1 to TRBJ2-2, with 12 bases identical to TRBD2. The CDR3 loop spans 15 amino acids. CDR1 is KGHDR and CDR2 is SFDVKD in the germline V gene. The ends lost 6 bases at V and 6 bases at J; junction bases unmatched: 4. The CDR3 is CATSPLAGGSGELFF. CDR3 DNA sequence: TGTGCCACCAGTCCTCTAGCGGGAGGGTCCGGGGAGCTGTTTTTT.

The chain recombines TRBV6-6 with TRBJ2-1; D uncertain. The germline V gene has CDR1 MNHNY and CDR2 SVGAGI (reference sequence). CDR3 length: 14 amino acids. V was clipped by 8 bases and J by 5 bases, with 16 bases between them. The CDR3 region is CASLDGARNNEQFF. CDR3 bases: TGTGCCAGCCTCGACGGAGCCAGAAACAATGAGCAGTTCTTC.

The V and J genes are TRBV25-1 and TRBJ1-6; no reliable D call. V gave up 6 bases and J gave up 8 bases, with 8 bases separating them. In germline, CDR1 is MGHDK, CDR2 SYGVNS. The CDR3 extends over 12 amino acids. CDR3 nucleotide sequence: TGTGCCAGCAGATTCGGGGATTCACCCCTCCACTTT. It encodes CASRFGDSPLHF.

This chain joins TRBV5-1 and TRBJ1-1, with D maybe TRBD1 (5 bases). Trimming took 0 bases from V and 6 from J, leaving 9 bases between them. This CDR3 is built from 13 residues. Germline values: CDR1 SGHRS, CDR2 YFSETQ. The CDR3 reads CASSLEGAAEAFF. CDR3 nucleotide sequence: TGCGCCAGCAGCTTGGAAGGGGCAGCTGAAGCTTTCTTT. Filled out from reference TRBV5-1 and TRBJ1-1, the complete variable domain reads KAGVTQTPRYLIKTRGQQVTLSCSPISGHRSVSWYQQTPGQGLQFLFEYFSETQRNKGNFPGRFSGRQFSNSRSEMNVSTLELGDSALYLCASSLEGAAEAFFGQGTRLTVV.

CDR3: CASSFGGGGNTIYF. For the CDR3, the DNA is TGTGCCAGCAGTTTTGGAGGGGGCGGGAACACCATATATTTT. The chain employs TRBV28 and TRBJ1-3, with TRBD1 matching 7 bases. Germline CDR1 and CDR2: MDHEN and SYDVKM. The junction had 6 bases not matched to a gene; V was cut back by 3 bases and J by 7 bases. This CDR3 comprises 14 residues.

This clone was seen only a few times. The chain joins TRBV2 to TRBJ2-7, with a tentative D call TRBD1 (5 bases). V was pared by 7 bases and J by 2 bases, with 18 bases between. The germline CDR1 and CDR2 sequences are SNHLY and FYNNEI. CDR3 size: 15 residues. The DNA for the CDR3 is TGTGCCAGCACTTATTCACAGGTCGAAACCTACGAGCAGTACTTC. Translation gives CASTYSQVETYEQYF.

The V call is TRBV10-1, the J call TRBJ2-1; maybe TRBD2 (6 bases). V lost 3 bases, J lost 2 bases, and 8 bases lay in between. The CDR3 contains 14 residues. From germline, CDR1 is WNHNN and CDR2 SYGVQD (reference sequence). The CDR3 DNA is TGCGCCAGCAGTGATGCGGGACCCTACAATGAGCAGTTCTTC. Its protein is CASSDAGPYNEQFF.

The chain carries TRBV4-1 and TRBJ1-5, with D maybe TRBD1 (5 bases). The germline V gene encodes CDR1 MGHRA and CDR2 YSYEKL. The CDR3 has 17 residues. V was cut by 3 bases and J by 4 bases, with 19 bases left in between. The CDR3: CASSQTPSTGPNQPQHF. The CDR3 coding sequence is TGCGCCAGCAGCCAGACTCCTTCTACAGGACCTAATCAGCCCCAGCATTTT.

This rearrangement joins TRBV2 to TRBJ1-1, with 8 bases that match TRBD1. This CDR3 region has 15 residues. Germline V gives CDR1 SNHLY, CDR2 FYNNEI. V lost 5 bases to trimming and J lost 0 bases; unmatched junction nucleotides: 5. CDR3 bases: TGTGCCAGCAGTCTGTGGACAGGGATGAACACTGAAGCTTTCTTT. Residues: CASSLWTGMNTEAFF. The whole variable domain, remainder taken from reference TRBV2 and TRBJ1-1, is EPEVTQTPSHQVTQMGQEVILRCVPISNHLYFYWYRQILGQKVEFLVSFYNNEISEKSEIFDDQFSVERPDGSNFTLKIRSTKLEDSAMYFCASSLWTGMNTEAFFGQGTRLTVV.

The chain couples TRBV7-3 to TRBJ1-5; the D gene is possibly TRBD1 (6 bases). The CDR3 spans 13 residues. Trimming took 5 bases from V and 7 from J, leaving 12 bases between them. Germline-derived CDR1 and CDR2 are SGHTA and FQGTGA. The DNA for the CDR3 is TGTGCCAGCAGCATCGCCGGGACACAGCCCCAGCATTTT. Amino acid sequence: CASSIAGTQPQHF.

The chain employs TRBV5-1 and TRBJ2-7; D gene ambiguous. The germline gives CDR1 SGHRS, CDR2 YFSETQ. Between the trimmed V and J ends, which lost 0 bases and 3 bases, there was a span of 7 bases. This CDR3 comprises 13 residues. CDR3 sequence (DNA): TGCGCCAGCAGCTTGGAACTATTCTACGAGCAGTACTTC. Translating gives CASSLELFYEQYF.

This clone was recorded once. V gene TRBV11-2 combines with J gene TRBJ2-7, with TRBD2 matching over 11 bases. This CDR3 has 15 residues. Germline V CDR1 and CDR2: SGHAT, FQNNGV. V was pared by 6 bases and J by 0 bases, with 4 bases of the junction left unmatched. The CDR3 protein is CASSFTSGSSYEQYF. CDR3 DNA sequence: TGTGCCAGCAGTTTTACTAGCGGGAGCTCCTACGAGCAGTACTTC.

V is TRBV19 and J is TRBJ1-4; no clear D. This CDR3 region has 14 residues. The V gene's germline CDR1 is LNHDA and CDR2 SQIVND (reference sequence). V shed 6 bases and J shed 8 bases, with 16 bases lying between them. CDR3 region: CASREAGSREKLFF. DNA for the CDR3: TGTGCCAGTAGGGAGGCGGGCAGTCGGGAAAAACTGTTTTTT.

V is TRBV9 and J is TRBJ1-6; no definite D call. The length of the CDR3 is 15 residues. Germline CDR1 is SGDLS and CDR2 is YYNGEE. V shed 0 bases and J shed 10 bases, with 14 bases lying between them. CDR3 DNA sequence: TGTGCCAGCAGCGTAGACGGTCTAGAGGCGTCACCCCTCCACTTT. Translated, it gives CASSVDGLEASPLHF.

This chain joins TRBV7-8 and TRBJ2-3, with 8 bases aligning to TRBD1. The V gene's germline CDR1 is SGHVS and CDR2 FQNEAQ. This CDR3 has 14 residues. V lost 5 bases to trimming and J lost 5 bases; unmatched junction nucleotides: 6. This CDR3 is CASSRTGQLDTQYF. The CDR3 bases are TGTGCCAGCAGCCGGACAGGGCAATTAGATACGCAGTATTTT.

This clone was counted once. The chain employs TRBV5-1 and TRBJ1-2, with 10 bases fitting TRBD1. CDR1 SGHRS and CDR2 YFSETQ come from the germline V gene. The CDR3 is made up of 16 amino acids. J gave up 3 bases and V 3 bases, and 8 bases lay outside the gene matches. CDR3 loop: CASSWDDRGLHYGYTF. CDR3 nucleotide sequence: TGCGCCAGCAGCTGGGATGACAGGGGGCTTCACTATGGCTACACCTTC. The full variable domain, with the rest looked up from reference TRBV5-1 and TRBJ1-2, is KAGVTQTPRYLIKTRGQQVTLSCSPISGHRSVSWYQQTPGQGLQFLFEYFSETQRNKGNFPGRFSGRQFSNSRSEMNVSTLELGDSALYLCASSWDDRGLHYGYTFGSGTRLTVV.

This clone was seen a single time. The chain joins TRBV7-9 to TRBJ1-4; a possible D gene is TRBD1 (6 bases). The CDR3 is made up of 16 amino acids. Germline V gene sequence: CDR1 SEHNR, CDR2 FQNEAQ (reference sequence). Trimming cost V 0 bases and J 2 bases, with 10 bases left between them. DNA for the CDR3: TGTGCCAGCAGCTTAGCGCGGGGGGCGACTAATGAAAAACTGTTTTTT. Its translation: CASSLARGATNEKLFF. Using reference TRBV7-9 and TRBJ1-4 for the parts outside the CDR3, the full variable domain is DTGVSQNPRHKITKRGQNVTFRCDPISEHNRLYWYRQTLGQGPEFLTYFQNEAQLEKSRLLSDRFSAERPKGSFSTLEIQRTEQGDSAMYLCASSLARGATNEKLFFGSGTQLSVL.

The chain joins TRBV2 to TRBJ1-5, with D unclear. The germline CDR1 and CDR2 sequences are SNHLY and FYNNEI. V gave up 7 bases and J gave up 11 bases, with 18 bases separating them. CDR3 size: 13 residues. Written as DNA, the CDR3 is TGTGCCAGCAACGCAGGACTACGTGAGGCCCAGCATTTT. Its translation is CASNAGLREAQHF.

The chain recombines TRBV19 with TRBJ1-2; 8 bases agree with TRBD1. The ends lost 4 bases at V and 8 bases at J; junction bases unmatched: 9. The CDR3 is 14 residues long. Germline V gene sequence: CDR1 LNHDA, CDR2 SQIVND (reference sequence). This CDR3 reads CASSTWTGHYGYTF. Here the CDR3 DNA reads TGTGCCAGTAGTACCTGGACAGGGCATTACGGCTACACCTTC.

The CDR3 DNA is TGTGCCAGTGCCTTGGGCGGGAGAGTTGGGAATGAGCAGTTCTTC. It is translated as CASALGGRVGNEQFF. V is TRBV19 and J is TRBJ2-1, with 7 bases identical to TRBD2. Germline trimming cut 8 bases from V and 7 bases from J; bases unmatched to any gene: 14. The V gene's germline CDR1 is LNHDA and CDR2 SQIVND (reference sequence). The CDR3 runs to 15 residues.

This clone was seen more than once but under ten times. This chain links TRBV15 with TRBJ1-2; maybe TRBD1 (6 bases). This CDR3 contains 14 residues. Germline CDR1 reads LNHNV; CDR2 reads YYDKDF (reference sequence). V was shortened by 0 bases and J by 4 bases, with 9 bases between the two germline ends. The CDR3 loop is CATSRDRTAYGYTF. CDR3 DNA sequence: TGTGCCACCAGCAGAGATAGGACAGCCTATGGCTACACCTTC.

The gene calls are TRBV3-1 (or the pseudogene TRBV3-2) and TRBJ2-7, with a tentative D call TRBD1 (5 bases). Germline CDR1 and CDR2: LGHDT and YNNKEL (reference sequence). V dropped 4 bases and J dropped 3 bases, with 19 bases sitting between them. The CDR3 contains 16 residues. The CDR3 sequence: CASSRSRETGLYEQYF. The CDR3 nucleotides are TGTGCCAGCAGCCGCTCTAGGGAAACAGGCCTCTACGAGCAGTACTTC.

The chain uses TRBV6-5 and TRBJ2-7, with 9 bases that match TRBD1. V dropped 2 bases and J dropped 3; count of bases not matched to a gene: 8. CDR1 is MNHEY, CDR2 SVGAGI, per germline. This CDR3 is 16 amino acids long. Written as DNA, the CDR3 is TGTGCCAGCAGTTACGATTCCGGGACAGGGTACTACGAGCAGTACTTC. Protein product: CASSYDSGTGYYEQYF.

The chain couples TRBV7-2 to TRBJ2-3; 8 positions agree with TRBD2. J gave up 7 bases and V 1 base, and 7 bases lay outside the gene matches. The CDR3 totals 15 residues. The V gene's germline CDR1 is SGHTA and CDR2 FQGNSA. The CDR3 loop is CASSLDTGTRNTQYF. CDR3 nucleotides: TGTGCCAGCAGCTTAGATACCGGGACTAGAAATACGCAGTATTTT.

This chain joins TRBV7-8 and TRBJ1-1, with D perhaps TRBD1 (5 bases). CDR3 length equals 13 residues. Trimming left V 4 bases short and J 1 base short, with 7 bases between. CDR1 and CDR2 (germline): SGHVS, FQNEAQ. The CDR3 bases are TGTGCCAGCAGCTCAGACAGGAACACTGAAGCTTTCTTT. Protein product: CASSSDRNTEAFF.

The chain joins TRBV29-1 to TRBJ1-2; D gene uncertain. The V gene lost 0 bases and the J gene lost 5 bases, with 13 bases spanning the gap. The CDR3 is 14 residues long. Germline assignment: CDR1 SQVTM and CDR2 ANQGSEA. CDR3 DNA: TGCAGCGTTGAAGATCGGGAGGGTTGGTATGGCTACACCTTC. Encoded protein: CSVEDREGWYGYTF.

The chain is built from TRBV10-3 and TRBJ1-1; 8 positions match TRBD1. Germline-derived CDR1 and CDR2 are ENHRY and SYGVKD. CDR3 length: 16 residues. J lost 8 bases, V lost 0 bases, and 11 bases had no gene match. The CDR3 DNA is TGTGCCATCAGTGAGTCTAGTCGATTGTCAGGGGGCGAAGCTTTCTTT. This sequence encodes CAISESSRLSGGEAFF.

The chain joins TRBV28 to TRBJ1-2; a weak D match, TRBD1 (5 bases). The CDR3 is made up of 11 amino acids. V was clipped by 5 bases and J by 7 bases, with 8 bases between them. Germline V gene data show CDR1 as MDHEN and CDR2 as SYDVKM. This chain's CDR3 is CASSGDFGYTF. The CDR3 DNA sequence: TGTGCCAGCAGTGGGGACTTTGGCTACACCTTC.

This clone was detected a few times. This chain uses TRBV7-3 with TRBJ1-5; possible D gene TRBD1, 6 bases. Trimming cost V 6 bases and J 3 bases, with 18 bases left between them. Germline CDR1 and CDR2: SGHTA and FQGTGA. The CDR3 spans 16 residues. The CDR3 DNA reads as TGTGCCAGCAGAGCGCCTCGGACAGTGAACAATCAGCCCCAGCATTTT. Translated: CASRAPRTVNNQPQHF.

The V call is TRBV28, the J call TRBJ2-5; 7 nucleotides match TRBD1. The CDR3 runs 14 residues. Germline V CDR1 and CDR2: MDHEN, SYDVKM. Trimming removed 5 bases from V and 2 bases from J; junction bases left unmatched: 5. This chain's CDR3 is CASSRDRLQETQYF. In DNA, the CDR3 is TGTGCCAGCAGTCGGGACAGACTTCAAGAGACCCAGTACTTC.

V is TRBV7-9 and J is TRBJ2-3, with D perhaps TRBD2 (6 bases). This CDR3 is built from 13 residues. CDR1 is SEHNR and CDR2 is FQNEAQ in the germline V gene (reference sequence). V gave up 6 bases and J gave up 1 base, with 8 bases separating them. CDR3 nucleotide sequence: TGTGCCAGCAGGGCTAGCGGCACAGATACGCAGTATTTT. As protein: CASRASGTDTQYF.